Ten or more counts support the clone carrying this TCR beta chain. What it binds is not known. This sample stems from a study of CD8 T cells in ankylosing spondylitis. Germline-derived CDR1 and CDR2 are DFQATT and SNEGSKA (reference sequence). CDR3 length: 12 residues. The V end lost 3 bases, the J end lost 6 bases, and 10 bases lay between the germline ends. Findings of the study overall: Disease-associated clonotypes exhibited CD8+ identity and were relatively infrequent in peripheral blood.

Each CDR3 protein is one row after TCRdb ran MiXCR on the 5' RACE reads. The table shows roughly 180,000 distinct CDR3 sequences, with 10% to 15% occurring only once. The receptor comes from a female donor with ankylosing spondylitis or in good health (not recorded which). This chain links TRBV20-1 with TRBJ2-3; D is perhaps TRBD1 (5 bases). Sequencing used blood, either unsorted or a sorted T cell fraction (not recorded which). The CDR3 nucleotides are TGCAGTGCTAGTAGCAGGGCGGATACGCAGTATTTT. Its protein product is CSASSRADTQYF.